This passage covers 20 T cell receptor beta chains from one sample sequenced in a study of cytomegalovirus exposure and HLA in healthy donors. Researchers ran the PCR with 60 Vbeta and 13 Jbeta primers. Here immunoSEQ multiplex PCR was the method, and the copy in TCRdb shows in-frame clones only, minus some. The sample consists of some 120,000 clones, about 80% of them appearing once. Sample: PBMCs. The receptors here all came from a woman between 45 and 65 years old in good health and CMV-seropositive.

Comments on this clone: A junction end diverges from the germline sequence, so it may reflect a read error. This rearrangement joins TRBV6-6 to TRBJ2-1; 7 bases match TRBD1. The CDR3 spans 14 residues. Germline lookup yields CDR1 MNHNY and CDR2 SVGAGI (reference sequence). The CDR3 here is CASSAGQAYSEQFF. CDR3 nucleotide sequence: TGTGCCAGCAGTGCTGGACAGGCCTACAGTGAGCAGTTCTTC.

This chain connects TRBV6-6 to TRBJ1-1; 8 bases map to TRBD1. Germline V gene data show CDR1 as MNHNY and CDR2 as SVGAGI (reference sequence). The CDR3 has 15 residues. J gave up 6 bases and V 2 bases, and 8 bases lay outside the gene matches. This CDR3 reads CASSYIPDRAAEAFF. The CDR3 DNA follows: TGTGCCAGCAGTTACATCCCGGACAGGGCCGCTGAAGCTTTCTTT.

This chain connects TRBV10-3 to TRBJ2-1; 12 bases are shared with TRBD2. The germline gives CDR1 ENHRY, CDR2 SYGVKD. The CDR3 spans 15 residues. Unmatched junction bases numbered 8, after V lost 8 bases and J lost 6 bases. Here the CDR3 DNA reads TGTGCCATCCGACTAGCGGGAGAGGTCGGCAATGAGCAGTTCTTC. Its translation is CAIRLAGEVGNEQFF.

V usage is TRBV19 and J usage is TRBJ1-5, with 9 bases lining up with TRBD1. The CDR3 runs to 14 residues. Germline-derived CDR1 and CDR2 are LNHDA and SQIVND (reference sequence). Trimming cost V 3 bases and J 5 bases; bases outside gene matches: 2. The CDR3: CASSIRDRDQPQHF. CDR3 DNA sequence: TGTGCCAGTAGTATCCGGGACAGGGATCAGCCCCAGCATTTT.

The chain links TRBV30 to TRBJ2-3; D call uncertain. The V gene's germline CDR1 is GTSNPN and CDR2 SVGIG (reference sequence). The CDR3 loop spans 14 amino acids. The V end lost 0 bases, the J end lost 1 base, and 8 bases lay between the germline ends. CDR3 sequence (DNA): TGTGCCTGGAGTGTAACCGCGGGCACAGATACGCAGTATTTT. This gives the protein CAWSVTAGTDTQYF.

The rearrangement uses TRBV7-2 and TRBJ2-5, with 8 bases lining up with TRBD2. J gave up 2 bases and V 0 bases, and 5 bases lay outside the gene matches. This CDR3 is 16 amino acids long. Looked up from germline, CDR1 is SGHTA and CDR2 is FQGNSA. The CDR3 DNA reads TGTGCCAGCAGCTTAGCACCGGGGGGGGAACAAGAGACCCAGTACTTC. The encoded protein is CASSLAPGGEQETQYF. The full variable domain, completed using reference TRBV7-2 and TRBJ2-5, is GAGVSQSPSNKVTEKGKDVELRCDPISGHTALYWYRQSLGQGLEFLIYFQGNSAPDKSGLPSDRFSAERTGGSVSTLTIQRTQQEDSAVYLCASSLAPGGEQETQYFGPGTRLLVL.

This clone has just a few counts. The V and J genes are TRBV9 and TRBJ2-1; 8 bases are shared with TRBD2. V was clipped by 0 bases and J by 3 bases; unmatched bases: 2. Germline loops: CDR1 SGDLS, CDR2 YYNGEE. The CDR3 covers 15 residues. The CDR3 DNA reads as TGTGCCAGCAGCGTAGCGGGAGGGCGCTACAATGAGCAGTTCTTC. It codes for CASSVAGGRYNEQFF.

The chain recombines TRBV11-3 with TRBJ2-3; a weak D match, TRBD2 (5 bases). Germline CDR1 and CDR2: SGHNT and YENEEA. CDR3 size: 15 residues. The V gene lost 0 bases and the J gene lost 0 bases, with 7 bases spanning the gap. CDR3 residues: CASSLDGGSTDTQYF. CDR3 in DNA: TGTGCCAGCAGCTTAGACGGCGGGAGCACAGATACGCAGTATTTT.

This rearrangement joins TRBV10-3 to TRBJ2-1; TRBD2 matches at 14 bases. The CDR3 is 17 residues long. Per the germline V gene, CDR1 is ENHRY and CDR2 is SYGVKD. V lost 5 bases and J lost 1; bases outside the gene matches: 4. The chain's CDR3 is CAISRLAGGISYNEQFF. CDR3 sequence (DNA): TGTGCCATCAGTAGACTAGCGGGGGGGATTTCCTACAATGAGCAGTTCTTC.

J is TRBJ2-1 and V is TRBV2; 8 bases match TRBD2. Germline-derived CDR1 and CDR2 are SNHLY and FYNNEI. This CDR3 is built from 17 residues. Losses at the gene ends were 1 base for V and 0 bases for J; bases not matched to a gene: 5. CDR3 coding DNA: TGTGCCAGCAGTGAAGGTCGGGGGGGCGTCTCCTACAATGAGCAGTTCTTC. It yields the protein CASSEGRGGVSYNEQFF.

This chain joins TRBV30 and TRBJ1-6; D unclear. The CDR3 runs to 14 residues. Germline CDR1 reads GTSNPN; CDR2 reads SVGIG (reference sequence). Trimming cost V 0 bases and J 7 bases, with 10 bases left between them. CDR3 nucleotides: TGTGCCTGGAGTGTTGGAGACGGCAATTCACCCCTCCACTTT. Protein sequence: CAWSVGDGNSPLHF.

V and J are TRBV10-3 and TRBJ2-3; a possible D gene is TRBD2 (5 bases). Germline loops: CDR1 ENHRY, CDR2 SYGVKD. The germline V and J ends were trimmed by 7 bases and 6 bases, with 14 bases remaining between them. The CDR3 loop spans 13 amino acids. The CDR3 loop reads CAIKPGLEDTQYF. The CDR3 DNA reads TGTGCCATCAAGCCCGGACTGGAGGATACGCAGTATTTT.

The V and J genes are TRBV6-1 and TRBJ2-2; D not resolved. The V gene's germline CDR1 is MNHNS and CDR2 SASEGT. V was clipped by 6 bases and J by 1 base, with 9 bases between them. The CDR3 sequence is 14 residues long. The CDR3 is CASRGSENTGELFF. CDR3 nucleotides: TGTGCCAGCAGGGGCTCCGAGAACACCGGGGAGCTGTTTTTT.

CDR3 in DNA: TGTGCCACCAGCAGAGGGGACCCAGGACAGGGGGCAGGCTACACCTTC. Encoded protein: CATSRGDPGQGAGYTF. The chain uses TRBV15 and TRBJ1-2, with 11 nucleotides matching TRBD1. Unmatched junction bases numbered 9, after V lost 1 base and J lost 8 bases. Germline values: CDR1 LNHNV, CDR2 YYDKDF (reference sequence). The CDR3 is 16 amino acids.

The rearrangement joins TRBV4-3 to TRBJ1-4; D unclear. V gave up 0 bases and J gave up 4 bases, with 12 bases separating them. The V gene's germline CDR1 is LGHNA and CDR2 YSLEER. The CDR3 contains 16 residues. The CDR3 DNA follows: TGCGCCAGCAGCCAAGAAGTGATGACATTTAATGAAAAACTGTTTTTT. Translating it yields CASSQEVMTFNEKLFF.

The chain uses TRBV2 and TRBJ1-1; 8 bases align to TRBD1. J was trimmed by 3 bases and V by 6 bases; bases with no gene match: 3. The CDR3 runs to 13 residues. The germline V gene encodes CDR1 SNHLY and CDR2 FYNNEI. CDR3 nucleotide sequence: TGTGCCAGCAGCCCGGACAGGGACACTGAAGCTTTCTTT. Its protein product is CASSPDRDTEAFF.

This clone was counted a few times. The V call is TRBV27, the J call TRBJ2-7, with 9 bases matching TRBD2. CDR3 length: 14 amino acids. V was clipped by 6 bases and J by 2 bases; unmatched bases: 5. Per germline, CDR1 MNHEY and CDR2 SMNVEV (reference sequence). CDR3 DNA sequence: TGTGCCAGCAGGAGACTAGCGGATCCCTACGAGCAGTACTTC. Translated, it gives CASRRLADPYEQYF.

The rearrangement links TRBV7-2 to TRBJ1-3; no reliable D call. The germline V and J ends were trimmed by 5 bases and 0 bases, with 17 bases remaining between them. Germline V lookup: CDR1 SGHTA, CDR2 FQGNSA. This CDR3 is 17 amino acids long. CDR3 nucleotide sequence: TGTGCCAGCAGCCCCACTATTCCGCGGAGCTCTGGAAACACCATATATTTT. Residues: CASSPTIPRSSGNTIYF.

The chain uses TRBV6-6 and TRBJ1-2; TRBD1 might be the D (6 bases). The length of the CDR3 is 12 residues. CDR1 and CDR2 from the germline V gene are MNHNY and SVGAGI (reference sequence). V was clipped by 2 bases and J by 7 bases, with 8 bases between them. The chain's CDR3 is CASSYRGGGYTF. The CDR3 coding sequence is TGTGCCAGCAGTTACAGAGGGGGTGGCTACACCTTC.

The chain uses TRBV18 and TRBJ1-2; TRBD1 matches 9 bases. There are 15 residues in the CDR3. V was pared by 4 bases and J by 6 bases, with 9 bases of the junction left unmatched. Germline V lookup: CDR1 KGHSH, CDR2 LQKENI. The CDR3 coding sequence is TGTGCCAGCTCACAGGCCCGGACAGGGGTCGATGGCTACACCTTC. Protein sequence: CASSQARTGVDGYTF.